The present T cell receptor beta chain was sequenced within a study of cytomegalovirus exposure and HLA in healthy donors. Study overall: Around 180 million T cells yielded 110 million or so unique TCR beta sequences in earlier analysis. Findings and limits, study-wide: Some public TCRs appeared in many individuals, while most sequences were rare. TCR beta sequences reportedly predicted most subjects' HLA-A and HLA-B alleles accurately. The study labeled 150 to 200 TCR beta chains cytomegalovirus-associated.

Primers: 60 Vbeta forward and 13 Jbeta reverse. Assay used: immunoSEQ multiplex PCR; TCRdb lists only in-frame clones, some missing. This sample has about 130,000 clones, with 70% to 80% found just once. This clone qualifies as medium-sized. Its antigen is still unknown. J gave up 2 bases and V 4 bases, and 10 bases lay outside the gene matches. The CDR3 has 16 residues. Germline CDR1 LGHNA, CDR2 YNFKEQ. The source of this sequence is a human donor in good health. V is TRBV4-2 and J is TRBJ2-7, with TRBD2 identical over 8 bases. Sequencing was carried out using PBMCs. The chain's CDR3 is CASSPEWTGGTYEQYF. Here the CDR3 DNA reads TGTGCCAGCAGCCCTGAGTGGACGGGGGGGACCTACGAGCAGTACTTC.